The entry below describes one T cell receptor (beta chain). Its target is unknown. Losses at the gene ends were 2 bases for V and 4 bases for J; bases not matched to a gene: 16. From germline, CDR1 is SGHVS and CDR2 FQNEAQ. The CDR3 extends over 19 amino acids. These data originate in a study of cytomegalovirus exposure and HLA in healthy donors. About the research overall: For the approximately 360 genotyped donors, roughly 80% fell within the Caucasian-associated ancestry cluster.

The study's findings and limits: Through in vitro validation, a few CMV-associated chains were shown to be specific for CMV antigens. Accurate prediction of most subjects' HLA-A and HLA-B alleles from TCR beta sequences was reported. There were some V segments, including TRBV6-2 and TRBV6-3, excluded as indistinguishable.

A multiplex PCR was run with 60 Vbeta primers and 13 Jbeta primers. Sequencing was performed with immunoSEQ multiplex PCR; in TCRdb, only in-frame clones are kept and a portion is missing. Among approximately 150,000 clones listed, around 78% were seen once. The source material was PBMCs. This receptor was obtained from a woman aged 40 to 49 in good health and CMV-seropositive. This chain joins TRBV7-8 and TRBJ2-1, with TRBD2 matching 8 bases. Written as DNA, the CDR3 is TGTGCCAGCAGCTTAAGTCGGAGAGGTTCTAGCGGGTGGTACAATGAGCAGTTCTTC. Its protein product is CASSLSRRGSSGWYNEQFF.